The 22 T cell receptor beta chains listed next were all sequenced from one sample in a study of blood T cell repertoires in COVID-19. TCRdb's table, derived via immunoSEQ multiplex PCR, lists solely in-frame clones and lacks some. The table includes some 83,000 clones, roughly 87% detected once. Sequencing was carried out using peripheral blood. These receptors all come from a man aged 50 to 59 with acute or convalescent COVID-19.

The V gene is TRBV5-6, the J gene TRBJ2-5, with TRBD2 matching over 7 bases. CDR3 length: 12 residues. The V segment lost 4 bases and the J segment 6 bases; nucleotides outside the gene matches: 3. Germline V gene data show CDR1 as SGHDT and CDR2 as YYEEEE. The CDR3 DNA reads TGTGCCAGCAGCCTAGCGGAAAAGACCCAGTACTTC. This gives the protein CASSLAEKTQYF.

The genes are TRBV25-1 and TRBJ1-6, with 9 bases that match TRBD1. J was trimmed by 8 bases and V by 6 bases; bases with no gene match: 2. The CDR3 length is 13 residues. Germline V gives CDR1 MGHDK, CDR2 SYGVNS. The CDR3 is CASRRQGDSPLHF. As DNA, the CDR3 is TGTGCCAGCAGGAGACAGGGGGATTCACCCCTCCACTTT.

The chain employs TRBV7-2 and TRBJ1-4; D may be TRBD1 (5 bases). Germline V CDR1 and CDR2: SGHTA, FQGNSA. V shed 5 bases and J shed 0 bases, with 10 bases lying between them. CDR3 length: 15 residues. The CDR3 protein is CASSRQTATNEKLFF. CDR3 nucleotide sequence: TGTGCCAGCAGCAGACAGACCGCAACTAATGAAAAACTGTTTTTT.

V and J are TRBV3-1 (or the pseudogene TRBV3-2) and TRBJ2-1; 8 nucleotides line up with TRBD2. CDR1 and CDR2 from the germline V gene are LGHDT and YNNKEL (reference sequence). V shed 1 base and J 4 bases; nucleotides not matched to a gene: 12. The CDR3 has 18 amino acids. In DNA, the CDR3 is TGTGCCAGCAGCCAAGGAACTAGCGGATGGGCGGCATACAATGAGCAGTTCTTC. Its translation is CASSQGTSGWAAYNEQFF.

The chain links TRBV2 to TRBJ2-1; TRBD2 matches at 11 bases. The V and J ends lost 6 bases and 5 bases, in that order; junction bases with no gene match: 6. CDR1 is SNHLY and CDR2 is FYNNEI in the germline V gene. The CDR3 consists of 15 residues. Here the CDR3 DNA reads TGTGCCAGCAGACCGACTAGCGGGGCAAACAATGAGCAGTTCTTC. It yields the protein CASRPTSGANNEQFF.

V and J are TRBV18 and TRBJ1-5; 9 bases match TRBD1. Germline trimming cut 5 bases from V and 1 base from J; bases unmatched to any gene: 6. The CDR3 consists of 16 residues. The germline CDR1 and CDR2 sequences are KGHSH and LQKENI. CDR3 amino acids: CASSARGTGSNQPQHF. The CDR3 nucleotides read TGTGCCAGCTCAGCCCGAGGGACAGGGAGCAATCAGCCCCAGCATTTT.

The chain joins TRBV7-2 to TRBJ2-3, with D perhaps matching TRBD2 (5 bases). The V gene's germline CDR1 is SGHTA and CDR2 FQGNSA. Trimming left V 2 bases short and J 2 bases short, with 23 bases between. The CDR3 has 19 amino acids. CDR3 in amino acids: CASSLYMARTSPFTDTQYF. The CDR3 DNA follows: TGTGCCAGCAGCTTATATATGGCCAGGACTTCTCCATTCACAGATACGCAGTATTTT.

DNA for the CDR3: TGTGCCACCAGTGAGGGCAGGCCCAATCAGCCCCAGCATTTT. This gives the protein CATSEGRPNQPQHF. V and J are TRBV24-1 and TRBJ1-5, with D unresolved. CDR1 KGHDR and CDR2 SFDVKD come from the germline V gene. The CDR3 totals 14 residues. Trimming stripped 4 bases from V and 3 bases from J, with 9 bases between.

The chain is built from TRBV3-1 (or the pseudogene TRBV3-2) and TRBJ1-3, with D uncertain. CDR3 length: 16 amino acids. Trimming left V 4 bases short and J 0 bases short, with 13 bases between. The germline gives CDR1 LGHDT, CDR2 YNNKEL (reference sequence). CDR3: CASSRRSPYSGNTIYF. CDR3 DNA: TGTGCCAGCAGCCGGAGGTCCCCCTACTCTGGAAACACCATATATTTT.

The gene calls are TRBV29-1 and TRBJ1-1; D possibly corresponds to TRBD1 (6 bases). This CDR3 is built from 13 residues. Germline values: CDR1 SQVTM, CDR2 ANQGSEA. V dropped 6 bases and J dropped 5 bases, with 16 bases sitting between them. CDR3: CSVETGGRTEAFF. CDR3 DNA sequence: TGCAGCGTGGAGACGGGGGGCAGGACTGAAGCTTTCTTT.

The V gene is TRBV9, the J gene TRBJ1-4; possible D gene TRBD1, 6 bases. The CDR3 covers 16 residues. The V gene lost 0 bases and the J gene lost 6 bases, with 15 bases spanning the gap. The germline CDR1 and CDR2 sequences are SGDLS and YYNGEE. The CDR3 DNA is TGTGCCAGCAGCGTAGGACCGAACAGGGTTGATGAAAAACTGTTTTTT. As protein: CASSVGPNRVDEKLFF.

The chain recombines TRBV19 with TRBJ2-4; 9 bases fit TRBD1. Germline V gives CDR1 LNHDA, CDR2 SQIVND (reference sequence). J was trimmed by 4 bases and V by 0 bases; bases with no gene match: 10. CDR3 length: 18 amino acids. CDR3 sequence: CASSIDSRDRARKNIQYF. The DNA of the CDR3 is TGTGCCAGTAGTATAGATTCTCGGGACAGGGCAAGGAAAAACATTCAGTACTTC.

The rearrangement links TRBV4-3 to TRBJ1-5, with no clear D. CDR1 LGHNA and CDR2 YSLEER come from the germline V gene. The germline V and J ends were trimmed by 2 bases and 7 bases, with 9 bases remaining between them. This CDR3 contains 13 residues. In DNA form, the CDR3 reads TGCGCCAGCAGCCAATCTGGAGGACAGCCCCAGCATTTT. Its translation: CASSQSGGQPQHF.

V and J are TRBV19 and TRBJ2-2, with 7 bases that match TRBD2. The CDR3 sequence is 17 residues long. Per germline, CDR1 LNHDA and CDR2 SQIVND (reference sequence). The V and J ends lost 5 bases and 0 bases, in that order; junction bases with no gene match: 9. CDR3 sequence reads: CASSLPASGANTGELFF. For the CDR3, the DNA is TGTGCCAGTAGTCTCCCGGCGAGCGGGGCGAACACCGGGGAGCTGTTTTTT.

This clone was picked up a small number of times. The chain recombines TRBV19 with TRBJ2-2, with D possibly TRBD1 on 6 matching bases. The CDR3 sequence is 11 residues long. Trimming left V 6 bases short and J 11 bases short, with 10 bases between. Germline assignment: CDR1 LNHDA and CDR2 SQIVND (reference sequence). The CDR3 DNA reads as TGTGCCAGTAGGAACAGGGAAGAGCTGTTTTTT. It yields the protein CASRNREELFF.

The chain couples TRBV7-9 to TRBJ2-3, with a weak D call TRBD1 (6 bases). The germline gives CDR1 SEHNR, CDR2 FQNEAQ (reference sequence). The V and J ends lost 2 bases and 3 bases respectively, with 9 bases between them. CDR3 size: 14 residues. DNA for the CDR3: TGTGCCAGCAGCTTAATACAGGGTACAGATACGCAGTATTTT. Amino acid sequence: CASSLIQGTDTQYF.

V usage is TRBV30 and J usage is TRBJ2-1; maybe TRBD1 (5 bases). CDR3 size: 13 residues. Germline V CDR1 and CDR2: GTSNPN, SVGIG (reference sequence). Trimming removed 0 bases at V and 9 bases at J, with 12 bases between. CDR3 DNA: TGTGCCTGGAGTGTTGATCCAGGGCGTGAGCAGTTCTTC. Its protein is CAWSVDPGREQFF.

CDR3 DNA sequence: TGTGCCAGCAGCCTCGGGAGGAACTATGGCTACACCTTC. The encoded protein is CASSLGRNYGYTF. The chain couples TRBV6-5 to TRBJ1-2; D call uncertain. Per germline, CDR1 MNHEY and CDR2 SVGAGI. This CDR3 has 13 amino acids. With 6 bases removed from V and 2 bases from J, the gap between germline ends came to 10 bases.

The rearrangement links TRBV9 to TRBJ1-3, with 7 bases fitting TRBD1. The CDR3 sequence is 15 residues long. V lost 2 bases to trimming and J lost 4 bases; unmatched junction nucleotides: 6. Germline V gene lookup returns CDR1 SGDLS and CDR2 YYNGEE. Written as DNA, the CDR3 is TGTGCCAGCAGCGTGACAGGGTCGTTGGGAAACACCATATATTTT. Its translation is CASSVTGSLGNTIYF.

Concerning this clone: Other DNA sequences in this sample translate to the same CDR3. V usage is TRBV9 and J usage is TRBJ1-1; D is perhaps TRBD1 (5 bases). Germline CDR1 reads SGDLS; CDR2 reads YYNGEE. V lost 3 bases and J lost 4, with 7 bases in between. This CDR3 comprises 12 residues. The CDR3 DNA reads as TGTGCCAGCAGCGCCGGGGGCACTGAAGCTTTCTTT. It is translated as CASSAGGTEAFF.

The rearrangement uses TRBV19 and TRBJ1-2; D is possibly TRBD1 (5 bases). The CDR3 spans 14 residues. Germline-derived CDR1 and CDR2 are LNHDA and SQIVND (reference sequence). The ends were cut back, 3 bases at V and 3 bases at J, with 11 bases in the middle. This chain's CDR3 is CASSIRGEDYGYTF. CDR3 DNA: TGTGCCAGTAGTATCCGGGGGGAGGACTATGGCTACACCTTC.

The V call is TRBV7-9, the J call TRBJ1-4; TRBD1 aligns across 7 bases. CDR3 length equals 16 residues. Germline lookup yields CDR1 SEHNR and CDR2 FQNEAQ (reference sequence). V dropped 7 bases and J dropped 4; count of bases not matched to a gene: 12. The chain's CDR3 is CASTSWGDRVNEKLFF. CDR3 sequence (DNA): TGTGCCAGCACCAGCTGGGGTGACAGGGTTAATGAAAAACTGTTTTTT.